The rows below give T cell receptor beta chains drawn from one sample of a study of a mutant IDH1 vaccine in newly diagnosed glioma. The repertoire was sequenced with immunoSEQ multiplex PCR; TCRdb's copy has only in-frame clones and lacks some. The sample includes approximately 56,000 clones, around three quarters of them seen just once. Their recognized antigens are unknown. This sample comprised PBMCs, obtained from a glioma patient whose treatment included an IDH1 peptide vaccine. Source of these receptors: a man in his fifties with glioma. The CDR3 runs from the conserved cysteine through the conserved F or W. A D gene is named only where the DNA matches it firmly.

d_gene: -
j_gene: TRBJ2-7
v_gene: TRBV30
CDR3nt: TGTGCCTGGAGTTTTAGCGGTTCCTACGAGCAGTACTTC
CDR3aa: CAWSFSGSYEQYF

d_gene: TRBD1
j_gene: TRBJ2-2
v_gene: TRBV5-1
CDR3nt: TGCGCCAGCAGCTTAACGACGGGACAGGGGGTCGCCGGGGAGCTGTTTTTT
CDR3aa: CASSLTTGQGVAGELFF

d_gene: -
j_gene: TRBJ1-2
v_gene: TRBV4-1
CDR3nt: TGCGCCAGCAGCCAAGCCTCCCAGTGGGACTATGGCTACACCTTC
CDR3aa: CASSQASQWDYGYTF

d_gene: -
j_gene: TRBJ1-5
v_gene: TRBV2
CDR3nt: TGTGCCAGCAGTGATAGGGTCAGTCAGCCCCAGCATTTT
CDR3aa: CASSDRVSQPQHF

d_gene: -
j_gene: TRBJ1-2
v_gene: TRBV7-8
CDR3nt: TGTGCCAGCAGTTCACGCGACAGGACTTACAACTATGGCTACACCTTC
CDR3aa: CASSSRDRTYNYGYTF

d_gene: TRBD1
j_gene: TRBJ1-1
v_gene: TRBV5-4
CDR3nt: TGTGCCAGCAGCTTCTCTGACAGGGTGGGAAAACCGAACACTGAAGCTTTCTTT
CDR3aa: CASSFSDRVGKPNTEAFF

d_gene: -
j_gene: TRBJ2-5
v_gene: TRBV5-6
CDR3nt: TGTGCCAGCAGCGCCGCGGTTGAACAAGAGACCCAGTACTTC
CDR3aa: CASSAAVEQETQYF

d_gene: TRBD1
j_gene: TRBJ1-1
v_gene: TRBV10-2
CDR3nt: TGCGCCAGCAGTCCGGGACAGGGGGCTGAAGCTTTCTTT
CDR3aa: CASSPGQGAEAFF

d_gene: TRBD2
j_gene: TRBJ2-7
v_gene: TRBV30
CDR3nt: TGTGCCTGGAGCCGGGGGGGATACGAGCAGTACTTC
CDR3aa: CAWSRGGYEQYF

d_gene: -
j_gene: TRBJ1-2
v_gene: TRBV30
CDR3nt: TGTGCCTGGGCCGTCCGGTGGACCTATGGCTACACCTTC
CDR3aa: CAWAVRWTYGYTF

d_gene: -
j_gene: TRBJ2-1
v_gene: TRBV15
CDR3nt: TGTGCCACCAGCAGAGGTGAAGGCCACAATGAGCAGTTCTTC
CDR3aa: CATSRGEGHNEQFF

d_gene: -
j_gene: TRBJ2-2
v_gene: TRBV25-1
CDR3nt: TGTGCCAGCAGAAGGGCCGGGGACACCGGGGAGCTGTTTTTT
CDR3aa: CASRRAGDTGELFF

d_gene: -
j_gene: TRBJ1-5
v_gene: TRBV2
CDR3nt: TGTGCCAGCATGGCCGGGAGGGATCAGCCCCAGCATTTT
CDR3aa: CASMAGRDQPQHF

d_gene: -
j_gene: TRBJ2-2
v_gene: TRBV28
CDR3nt: TGTGCCAGCAACGCGAACACCGGGGAGCTGTTTTTT
CDR3aa: CASNANTGELFF

d_gene: -
j_gene: TRBJ2-7
v_gene: TRBV7-6
CDR3nt: TGTGCCAGCAGCCGTACAAGAAACACCTACGAGCAGTACTTC
CDR3aa: CASSRTRNTYEQYF

d_gene: TRBD1
j_gene: TRBJ1-4
v_gene: TRBV5-6
CDR3nt: TGTGCCAGCAGCGAGGGGGCGTCCGCTGAAAAACTGTTTTTT
CDR3aa: CASSEGASAEKLFF

d_gene: -
j_gene: TRBJ2-7
v_gene: TRBV6-1
CDR3nt: TGTGCCAGCAGTGAAAGAAGGGGTCACGAGCAGTACTTC
CDR3aa: CASSERRGHEQYF

d_gene: -
j_gene: TRBJ2-1
v_gene: TRBV19
CDR3nt: TGTGCCAGTAGTAGAGGTGGGGGGTTTAGCAATGAGCAGTTCTTC
CDR3aa: CASSRGGGFSNEQFF

d_gene: -
j_gene: TRBJ1-2
v_gene: TRBV6-1
CDR3nt: TGTGCCAGCAGTGATGGTGGAGGGGTCGACTATGGCTACACCTTC
CDR3aa: CASSDGGGVDYGYTF

d_gene: -
j_gene: TRBJ1-5
v_gene: TRBV2
CDR3nt: TGTGCCAGCAGTGGGAGCTACAATCAGCCCCAGCATTTT
CDR3aa: CASSGSYNQPQHF

d_gene: TRBD2
j_gene: TRBJ2-5
v_gene: TRBV5-1
CDR3nt: TGCGCCAGCAGCTTGGGACAGCGGGGAGAGACCCAGTACTTC
CDR3aa: CASSLGQRGETQYF

d_gene: -
j_gene: TRBJ1-3
v_gene: TRBV5-6
CDR3nt: TGTGCCAGCAGCTTGGAAGTCAGACCCTCCTCTGGAAACACCATATATTTT
CDR3aa: CASSLEVRPSSGNTIYF